This paragraph reports one T cell receptor beta chain. The sample is drawn from a study of cytomegalovirus exposure and HLA in healthy donors. The germline V gene encodes CDR1 GTSNPN and CDR2 SVGIG (reference sequence). V gave up 7 bases and J gave up 11 bases, with 9 bases separating them. The CDR3 contains 10 residues. PCR was performed using 60 Vbeta and 13 Jbeta primers. Data came from immunoSEQ multiplex PCR; TCRdb stores just in-frame clones and leaves some out. The repertoire holds 200,000 to 250,000 clones, with more than 75% as singletons. This TCR came from a girl aged 2 to 9 in good health and CMV-seronegative. Sequencing was performed on PBMCs. V and J are TRBV30 and TRBJ1-6, with D hard to call. The CDR3 region is CAFGDPPLHF. As DNA, the CDR3 is TGTGCCTTTGGAGATCCACCCCTCCACTTT.